Following are 8 T cell receptor beta chains from one sample sequenced in a study of regulatory T cells in long-lasting Graves disease. The time point here: persistent/refractory GD, antithyroid drugs over 5 years with positive TRAb. Following extraction of RNA from PBMCs, that RNA was used to make the TCR library. Construction of TCR beta libraries relied on iRepertoire HTBI primers and on Arm-PCR targeting CDR3 regions. TCRdb re-called the multiplex PCR reads through MiXCR, storing one row per CDR3 protein. The table shows some 470,000 distinct CDR3 sequences, with roughly 21% occurring only once. Sequencing used peripheral blood mononuclear cells (PBMCs), obtained when the disease was refractory, from a patient treated with antithyroid drugs. The receptors were sampled from a female donor with Graves disease.

This clonotype was counted many times. This chain connects TRBV29-1 to TRBJ2-7; 8 nucleotides agree with TRBD1. With 2 bases clipped from V and 3 bases from J, the junction kept 3 bases outside the gene matches. The CDR3 is 13 residues long. Germline CDR1 is SQVTM and CDR2 is ANQGSEA. CDR3: CSVELDRDYEQYF. The CDR3 DNA follows: TGCAGCGTTGAATTGGACAGGGACTACGAGCAGTACTTC.

In the case of this clonotype: This may arise from a read error, as a much more abundant clone is one base away. This chain connects TRBV6-6 to TRBJ2-7; tentative D call: TRBD1 (5 bases). CDR3 length: 13 amino acids. Germline V gene data show CDR1 as MNHNY and CDR2 as SVGAGI (reference sequence). The CDR3 reads CASSWGGSYGQYF. In DNA, the CDR3 is TGTGCCAGCAGTTGGGGCGGTTCCTACGGGCAGTACTTC.

This clonotype was recorded at least ten times. The chain combines TRBV6-1 with TRBJ2-7, with 8 positions matching TRBD1. The germline CDR1 and CDR2 sequences are MNHNS and SASEGT. The CDR3 totals 13 residues. Losses at the gene ends were 8 bases for V and 6 bases for J; bases not matched to a gene: 9. The CDR3 region is CASGQGATIEQYF. The CDR3 DNA is TGTGCCAGCGGACAGGGAGCCACCATCGAGCAGTACTTC.

This clonotype was observed a handful of times. The CDR3 region is CASSRNSGGTDTQYF. The DNA of the CDR3 is TGTGCCAGCAGCCGTAATAGCGGGGGCACAGATACGCAGTATTTT. The chain has TRBV5-5 and TRBJ2-3; TRBD2 aligns across 8 bases. Germline values: CDR1 SGHKS, CDR2 YYEKEE (reference sequence). CDR3 length equals 15 residues. V lost 4 bases to trimming and J lost 1 base; unmatched junction nucleotides: 5.

The chain has TRBV28 and TRBJ2-1; D gene ambiguous. The V gene lost 3 bases and the J gene lost 8 bases, with 8 bases spanning the gap. Germline values: CDR1 MDHEN, CDR2 SYDVKM. This CDR3 has 12 residues. As DNA, the CDR3 is TGTGCCAGCAGTTTCATCATCCATGAGCAGTTCTTC. It encodes CASSFIIHEQFF. The full variable domain, with the rest looked up from reference TRBV28 and TRBJ2-1, is DVKVTQSSRYLVKRTGEKVFLECVQDMDHENMFWYRQDPGLGLRLIYFSYDVKMKEKGDIPEGYSVSREKKERFSLILESASTNQTSMYLCASSFIIHEQFFGPGTRLTVL.

In regard to this clonotype: At one boundary the junction diverges from the germline segment, which might be a read error. The CDR3 region is CAWSQSTGRGCTF. In DNA form, the CDR3 reads TGTGCCTGGAGTCAATCGACAGGTCGAGGCTGCACCTTC. The V and J genes are TRBV30 and TRBJ1-2; D is perhaps TRBD1 (6 bases). Germline V CDR1 and CDR2: GTSNPN, SVGIG (reference sequence). The CDR3 contains 13 residues.

In this sample, this clonotype turned up many times. The chain recombines TRBV28 with TRBJ1-1; unclear D gene. V lost 8 bases, J lost 0 bases, and 10 bases lay in between. Germline V gene lookup returns CDR1 MDHEN and CDR2 SYDVKM. The CDR3 loop spans 13 amino acids. The CDR3 bases are TGTGCCAGCCGCAGAGTCTTGAACACTGAAGCTTTCTTT. Amino acid sequence: CASRRVLNTEAFF.

This clonotype was counted at least ten times. The V gene is TRBV2, the J gene TRBJ2-7, with D perhaps matching TRBD1 or TRBD2 (5 bases each). The germline V and J ends were trimmed by 7 bases and 3 bases, with 22 bases remaining between them. CDR3 size: 16 residues. Germline loops: CDR1 SNHLY, CDR2 FYNNEI. The CDR3 DNA follows: TGTGCCAGCACCCCCCGGGACGCCCCGGCAGGCTACGAGCAGTACTTC. Protein sequence: CASTPRDAPAGYEQYF.